The following is a TCR beta chain sequence with its context. Its specificity is unknown. This CDR3 region has 15 residues. The V end lost 0 bases, the J end lost 0 bases, and 9 bases lay between the germline ends. In germline, CDR1 is DFQATT, CDR2 SNEGSKA (reference sequence). The sample originates from a study of post-analysis software for immune sequencing data. Points from the study as a whole: Under F measure analysis, samples from one preparation batch co-clustered strongly. Five or six TRBV segments were significantly more frequent in patients than in controls. TRBV5-6, TRBV5-1 and TRBV20-1 were among these segments.

The TCR beta cDNA libraries carried unique molecular identifiers. Via MiXCR, TCRdb re-called the PCR reads, giving one row per CDR3 protein. The sample lists 750,000 to 950,000 distinct CDR3 sequences, under 70% occurring once. V is TRBV20-1 and J is TRBJ2-4; D is ambiguous. Sequenced: blood. The receptor's source is a girl aged 5-17 years with multiple sclerosis. DNA of the CDR3: TGCAGTGCTAGAGACAGGCGATCAGCCAAAAACATTCAGTACTTC. As protein: CSARDRRSAKNIQYF.